This T cell receptor (beta chain) came from a study of blood T cells in healthy people across ages. Overall study: Per two T cells, template switching captured roughly one barcoded beta molecule.

V lost 5 bases and J 7 bases, leaving 18 bases between the germline ends. There are 14 residues in the CDR3. Every donor contributed ten milliliters of peripheral blood by blood draw. A minimum of 6.5 million PBMCs was isolated per sample. Primed by a sample-barcoded 5' primer and a J-beta primer mix, a second PCR proceeded for roughly 6 to 12 cycles. TCRdb re-called the 5' RACE reads with MiXCR, one entry per CDR3 protein. Here the sample spans some 1.5 million distinct CDR3 sequences, 28% being singletons. This clonotype was seen a few times. Its antigen is undetermined. Whole-study findings and limits: Aged donors had fewer naive CD4+ cells and lower diversity than long-lived donors.

V gene TRBV12-3 or TRBV12-4 combines with J gene TRBJ2-7; tentatively, D is TRBD1 (6 bases). The sample comprised blood. The source is a woman in her 30s in good health. CDR3 amino acids: CASSLDRRSWEQYF. The CDR3 DNA reads as TGTGCCAGCAGTCTAGACAGGAGGTCATGGGAGCAGTACTTC.